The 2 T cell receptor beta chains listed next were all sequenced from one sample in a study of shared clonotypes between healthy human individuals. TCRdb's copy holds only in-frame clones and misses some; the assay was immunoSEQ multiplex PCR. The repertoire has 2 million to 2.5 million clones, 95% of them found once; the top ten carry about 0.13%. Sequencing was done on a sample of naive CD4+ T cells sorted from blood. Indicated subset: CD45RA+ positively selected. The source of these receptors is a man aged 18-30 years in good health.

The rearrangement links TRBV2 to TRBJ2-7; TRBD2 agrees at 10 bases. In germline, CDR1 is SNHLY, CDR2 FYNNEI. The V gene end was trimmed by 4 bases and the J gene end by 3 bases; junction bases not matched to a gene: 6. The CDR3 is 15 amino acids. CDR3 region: CASSAVAGGFYEQYF. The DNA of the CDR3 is TGTGCCAGCAGTGCGGTAGCGGGGGGATTCTACGAGCAGTACTTC.

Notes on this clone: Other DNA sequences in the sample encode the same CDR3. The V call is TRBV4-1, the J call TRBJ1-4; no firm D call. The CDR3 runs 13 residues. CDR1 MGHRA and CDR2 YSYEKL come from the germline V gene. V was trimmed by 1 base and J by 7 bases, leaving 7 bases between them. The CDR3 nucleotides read TGCGCCAGCAGCCAAGTTTGGGGTGAAAAACTGTTTTTT. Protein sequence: CASSQVWGEKLFF.